These 21 T cell receptor beta chains came from one sample sequenced in a study of cytomegalovirus exposure and HLA in healthy donors. The PCR ran on 60 Vbeta and 13 Jbeta primers. Generated by immunoSEQ multiplex PCR, the TCRdb table keeps only in-frame clones and is missing some. The repertoire holds around 90,000 clones, more than 60% seen once, with approximately 3% in the top ten. Sample: PBMCs. These TCRs come from a man aged 30 to 45 in good health and CMV-seronegative.

The genes are TRBV7-9 and TRBJ2-5; 12 bases are a match to TRBD2. Germline V gene sequence: CDR1 SEHNR, CDR2 FQNEAQ (reference sequence). This CDR3 has 16 amino acids. V gave up 4 bases and J gave up 5 bases; unmatched junction bases: 8. CDR3 loop: CASSSSLAGGPETQYF. The CDR3, as DNA: TGTGCCAGCAGCTCTTCCCTAGCGGGGGGGCCCGAGACCCAGTACTTC.

The rearrangement links TRBV6-4 to TRBJ2-1, with no clear D. The CDR3 sequence is 16 residues long. Germline values: CDR1 MRHNA, CDR2 SNTAGT. Trimming shortened V by 0 bases and J by 0 bases, and 9 bases separated the two germline ends. Here the CDR3 reads CASSDSYSGSYNEQFF. The CDR3 DNA follows: TGTGCCAGCAGTGACTCTTACTCCGGCTCCTACAATGAGCAGTTCTTC.

The chain combines TRBV29-1 with TRBJ2-1, with 9 bases lining up with TRBD1. The length of the CDR3 is 14 residues. Germline values: CDR1 SQVTM, CDR2 ANQGSEA. Trimming at V came to 2 bases and at J to 6 bases, leaving 5 bases not matched to a gene. CDR3 DNA: TGCAGCGTTGAAAAGGACAGGGGCGGCAATGAGCAGTTCTTC. Protein product: CSVEKDRGGNEQFF.

The CDR3 DNA sequence: TGTGCCAGCAGCTTATTCCCCAGGGAGCTGTTTTTT. This sequence encodes CASSLFPRELFF. This sequence joins TRBV7-2 and TRBJ2-2, with no clear D. Germline V gene data show CDR1 as SGHTA and CDR2 as FQGNSA. This CDR3 spans 12 amino acids. V lost 2 bases and J 9 bases, leaving 7 bases between the germline ends.

V is TRBV5-1 and J is TRBJ2-3, with 10 bases identical to TRBD1. The CDR3 runs 16 residues. V trimming: 3 bases; J trimming: 1 base; junction bases outside the gene matches: 5. Germline-derived CDR1 and CDR2 are SGHRS and YFSETQ. Written as DNA, the CDR3 is TGCGCCAGCAGCTCCGGGACAGGGGACGGCACAGATACGCAGTATTTT. Residues: CASSSGTGDGTDTQYF.

J is TRBJ1-4 and V is TRBV30, with unresolved D. V was trimmed by 6 bases and J by 4 bases, leaving 12 bases between them. The germline V gene has CDR1 GTSNPN and CDR2 SVGIG (reference sequence). The CDR3 is 13 amino acids. The CDR3 protein is CACSQAHNEKLFF. The CDR3 bases are TGTGCCTGTAGTCAGGCACATAATGAAAAACTGTTTTTT.

The CDR3 is CASSQEVTGGGSNQPQHF. The CDR3 coding sequence is TGTGCCAGCAGCCAAGAAGTAACAGGCGGGGGAAGCAATCAGCCCCAGCATTTT. The V and J genes are TRBV4-2 and TRBJ1-5, with D maybe TRBD1 (5 bases). Germline CDR1 LGHNA, CDR2 YNFKEQ. V lost 0 bases and J 1 base, leaving 16 bases between the germline ends. The CDR3 totals 18 residues.

The chain is built from TRBV5-1 and TRBJ1-2; no reliable D call. CDR1 and CDR2 (germline): SGHRS, YFSETQ. The CDR3 spans 15 residues. V gave up 4 bases and J gave up 0 bases, with 13 bases separating them. This CDR3 is CASSVGENSNYGYTF. CDR3 bases: TGCGCCAGCAGCGTTGGGGAGAACTCTAACTATGGCTACACCTTC.

The chain recombines TRBV9 with TRBJ2-3, with TRBD1 matching over 8 bases. The trim removed 3 bases at V and 3 bases at J, leaving 12 bases unmatched. CDR3 length equals 17 residues. Germline V lookup: CDR1 SGDLS, CDR2 YYNGEE. The CDR3 bases are TGTGCCAGCAGCGAGACAACACAGGGGGGCAGGACAGATACGCAGTATTTT. Translation: CASSETTQGGRTDTQYF.

The chain links TRBV28 to TRBJ1-6, with a weak D call TRBD1 (6 bases). This CDR3 is 16 amino acids long. V lost 4 bases and J 9 bases, leaving 19 bases between the germline ends. Germline lookup yields CDR1 MDHEN and CDR2 SYDVKM. The CDR3 DNA reads TGTGCCAGCAGTTCCTCCCGGACAGTGAGGGGTTCACCCCTCCACTTT. Amino acid sequence: CASSSSRTVRGSPLHF.

This clone was seen just once. The chain has TRBV9 and TRBJ1-1; D is unresolved. Between the trimmed V and J ends, which lost 2 bases and 8 bases, there was a span of 16 bases. The CDR3 is made up of 14 amino acids. From germline, CDR1 is SGDLS and CDR2 YYNGEE. The CDR3 DNA follows: TGTGCCAGCAGCGTGGACTTGAAGCGACCCGAAGCTTTCTTT. Translating it yields CASSVDLKRPEAFF.

Here the CDR3 reads CASSLEPAGEGYTF. The CDR3 DNA reads as TGTGCCAGCAGCTTGGAGCCGGCGGGGGAAGGCTACACCTTC. V usage is TRBV7-9 and J usage is TRBJ1-2; maybe TRBD1 (5 bases). Germline assignment: CDR1 SEHNR and CDR2 FQNEAQ (reference sequence). Trimming pared 3 bases from V and 8 bases from J, leaving 16 bases between. The CDR3 consists of 14 residues.

The chain uses TRBV15 and TRBJ1-1; no clear D gene. Looked up from germline, CDR1 is LNHNV and CDR2 is YYDKDF (reference sequence). Trimming took 0 bases from V and 7 from J, leaving 12 bases between them. The CDR3 spans 14 residues. CDR3 coding DNA: TGTGCCACCAGCAGAGATGGGGTTCGGGGTGAAGCTTTCTTT. This gives the protein CATSRDGVRGEAFF.

V and J are TRBV4-2 and TRBJ2-2, with D unresolved. Germline V gene sequence: CDR1 LGHNA, CDR2 YNFKEQ. The CDR3 runs 14 residues. Trimming pared 2 bases from V and 5 bases from J, leaving 9 bases between. This CDR3 reads CASSQFAATGELFF. The CDR3 DNA sequence: TGTGCCAGCAGCCAATTCGCCGCGACCGGGGAGCTGTTTTTT.

The chain employs TRBV10-3 and TRBJ1-5; TRBD1 matches at 8 bases. V trimming: 9 bases; J trimming: 7 bases; junction bases outside the gene matches: 8. The CDR3 length is 13 residues. The V gene's germline CDR1 is ENHRY and CDR2 SYGVKD. This chain's CDR3 is CAIRQGRDQPQHF. CDR3 DNA sequence: TGTGCCATTAGACAGGGGAGGGACCAGCCCCAGCATTTT.

The chain couples TRBV10-2 to TRBJ1-2; D uncertain. V was trimmed by 2 bases and J by 5 bases, leaving 15 bases between them. Germline V CDR1 and CDR2: WSHSY, SAAADI. This CDR3 spans 15 amino acids. CDR3 nucleotide sequence: TGCGCCAGCAGTGAGGGAGGATCGGATGTATATGGCTACACCTTC. It yields the protein CASSEGGSDVYGYTF.

The rearrangement links TRBV2 to TRBJ2-2; a possible D gene is TRBD2 (5 bases). Looked up from germline, CDR1 is SNHLY and CDR2 is FYNNEI. There are 19 residues in the CDR3. Trimming removed 6 bases at V and 2 bases at J, with 25 bases between. The CDR3 bases are TGTGCCAGCAGCTTCAGACCCTGGAGAGAGGGCCCAAACACCGGGGAGCTGTTTTTT. The encoded protein is CASSFRPWREGPNTGELFF.

The chain links TRBV18 to TRBJ1-5, with 7 bases aligning to TRBD1. Germline loops: CDR1 KGHSH, CDR2 LQKENI. The CDR3 totals 14 residues. After removal of 5 bases from V and 6 bases from J, the junction contained 7 bases not matched to a gene. In nucleotides, the CDR3 is TGTGCCAGCTCAAGGACAGGCAGTCTTCAGCCCCAGCATTTT. Translation gives CASSRTGSLQPQHF.

This chain joins TRBV15 and TRBJ2-5, with 9 bases that match TRBD1. This CDR3 region has 15 residues. The germline CDR1 and CDR2 sequences are LNHNV and YYDKDF (reference sequence). The V segment lost 5 bases and the J segment 4 bases; nucleotides outside the gene matches: 8. CDR3 DNA sequence: TGTGCCACCAGCTTTGGACAGGGGTGGGGAGAGACCCAGTACTTC. It specifies CATSFGQGWGETQYF.

The chain recombines TRBV7-9 with TRBJ1-1; 7 positions agree with TRBD1. Germline CDR1 is SEHNR and CDR2 is FQNEAQ (reference sequence). The CDR3 loop spans 17 amino acids. Trimming removed 2 bases from V and 0 bases from J; junction bases left unmatched: 9. CDR3 in DNA: TGTGCCAGCAGCTTATTTCTATTCAGGGGGATGAACACTGAAGCTTTCTTT. It is translated as CASSLFLFRGMNTEAFF.

The chain combines TRBV5-1 with TRBJ2-1; tentative D call: TRBD1 (5 bases). Germline CDR1 SGHRS, CDR2 YFSETQ. V dropped 6 bases and J dropped 0 bases, with 7 bases sitting between them. CDR3 size: 13 residues. The CDR3 here is CASKQDSYNEQFF. CDR3 coding DNA: TGCGCCAGCAAACAGGACTCCTACAATGAGCAGTTCTTC. The whole variable domain, remainder taken from reference TRBV5-1 and TRBJ2-1, is KAGVTQTPRYLIKTRGQQVTLSCSPISGHRSVSWYQQTPGQGLQFLFEYFSETQRNKGNFPGRFSGRQFSNSRSEMNVSTLELGDSALYLCASKQDSYNEQFFGPGTRLTVL.